Each of the 25 T cell receptor beta chains below was sequenced from the same sample in a study of long-term antiretroviral therapy in people with HIV. This was the immunoSEQ v3.0 assay at survey level. Method: immunoSEQ multiplex PCR; TCRdb's copy keeps in-frame clones and lacks some. The data contain under 30,000 clones, approximately 80% of them singletons. This sample comprised unsorted PBMCs, obtained 0.3 years after starting antiretroviral therapy. Receptors originate from a man aged 40-50 years with HIV.

The chain employs TRBV9 and TRBJ2-3; D gene ambiguous. This CDR3 is 16 amino acids long. Germline CDR1 and CDR2: SGDLS and YYNGEE. V gave up 0 bases and J gave up 1 base, with 12 bases separating them. The CDR3: CASSVGTDPRTDTQYF. CDR3 coding DNA: TGTGCCAGCAGCGTAGGAACAGACCCCCGCACAGATACGCAGTATTTT.

This clone was recorded once. The chain couples TRBV28 to TRBJ2-5; the match to TRBD1 covers 8 bases. Per the germline V gene, CDR1 is MDHEN and CDR2 is SYDVKM. The CDR3 runs 18 residues. The ends lost 3 bases at V and 4 bases at J; junction bases unmatched: 16. The CDR3 region is CASSFSPHVTGAAETQYF. The CDR3 nucleotides read TGTGCCAGCAGTTTCTCTCCACACGTGACAGGGGCGGCAGAGACCCAGTACTTC.

J is TRBJ1-4 and V is TRBV19, with D possibly matching TRBD1 (6 bases). The germline V gene has CDR1 LNHDA and CDR2 SQIVND (reference sequence). CDR3 size: 15 residues. V lost 4 bases, J lost 4 bases, and 13 bases lay in between. The DNA of the CDR3 is TGTGCCAGTAGTACTCAGGGGTTGGTTAATGAAAAACTGTTTTTT. Translated, it gives CASSTQGLVNEKLFF.

This clone has just a few counts. The rearrangement links TRBV4-1 to TRBJ1-5; no definite D call. The V gene's germline CDR1 is MGHRA and CDR2 YSYEKL. V was pared by 0 bases and J by 1 base, with 13 bases between. This CDR3 has 17 residues. The CDR3 protein is CASSQEFSLWSNQPQHF. In nucleotides, the CDR3 is TGCGCCAGCAGCCAAGAATTTTCGCTATGGAGCAATCAGCCCCAGCATTTT.

The chain couples TRBV15 to TRBJ1-2; 7 bases agree with TRBD1. CDR3 length equals 14 residues. Germline V gene sequence: CDR1 LNHNV, CDR2 YYDKDF (reference sequence). J gave up 9 bases and V 0 bases, and 7 bases lay outside the gene matches. In nucleotides, the CDR3 is TGTGCCACCAGCAGAGATACGAGGGGGCCACGCTACACCTTC. It specifies CATSRDTRGPRYTF.

This clone was observed a few times. J is TRBJ1-5 and V is TRBV7-9; 7 positions match TRBD1. V lost 7 bases to trimming and J lost 4 bases; unmatched junction nucleotides: 10. This CDR3 is built from 15 residues. CDR1 is SEHNR and CDR2 is FQNEAQ in the germline V gene (reference sequence). The DNA for the CDR3 is TGTGCCAGCACTAGGGGGGGGACAGAGAATCAGCCCCAGCATTTT. Its translation: CASTRGGTENQPQHF.

The rearrangement uses TRBV28 and TRBJ2-7, with a possible D match to TRBD2 (6 bases). Per germline, CDR1 MDHEN and CDR2 SYDVKM. This CDR3 is built from 17 residues. V lost 5 bases and J lost 0, with 20 bases in between. CDR3 bases: TGTGCCAGCAGTCCCGGGACTTCCTCTTTCTACTCCTACGAGCAGTACTTC. It codes for CASSPGTSSFYSYEQYF. The entire variable domain, with the rest obtained from reference TRBV28 and TRBJ2-7, is as follows: DVKVTQSSRYLVKRTGEKVFLECVQDMDHENMFWYRQDPGLGLRLIYFSYDVKMKEKGDIPEGYSVSREKKERFSLILESASTNQTSMYLCASSPGTSSFYSYEQYFGPGTRLTVT.

V is TRBV7-9 and J is TRBJ2-1; 14 bases are shared with TRBD2. The CDR3 runs 16 residues. Losses at the gene ends were 5 bases for V and 8 bases for J; bases not matched to a gene: 8. From germline, CDR1 is SEHNR and CDR2 FQNEAQ (reference sequence). CDR3 in DNA: TGTGCCAGCAGCCGGGGACTAGCGGGAGATGGGGATGAGCAGTTCTTC. Residues: CASSRGLAGDGDEQFF.

The chain links TRBV7-2 to TRBJ1-5; 7 nucleotides line up with TRBD1. The CDR3 totals 15 residues. The germline gives CDR1 SGHTA, CDR2 FQGNSA. Germline trimming cut 1 base from V and 2 bases from J; bases unmatched to any gene: 2. The CDR3 DNA sequence: TGTGCCAGCAGCTTAGTAGGGACAGGCAATCAGCCCCAGCATTTT. Its translation: CASSLVGTGNQPQHF.

The chain carries TRBV9 and TRBJ2-4; D is ambiguous. Deletions cut 4 bases from V and 0 bases from J, with 8 bases between. Germline V CDR1 and CDR2: SGDLS, YYNGEE. This CDR3 has 14 amino acids. CDR3: CASSPQLAKNIQYF. CDR3 bases: TGTGCCAGCAGCCCGCAGCTAGCCAAAAACATTCAGTACTTC.

The chain has TRBV27 and TRBJ2-4; no clear D gene. Trimming removed 6 bases at V and 6 bases at J, with 9 bases between. There are 12 residues in the CDR3. CDR1 and CDR2 from the germline V gene are MNHEY and SMNVEV (reference sequence). The CDR3 coding sequence is TGTGCCAGCAGCCCTTGGGGAAACATTCAGTACTTC. It is translated as CASSPWGNIQYF.

The J gene is TRBJ1-3, the V gene TRBV7-6; D gene ambiguous. This CDR3 is built from 16 residues. V was cut by 3 bases and J by 2 bases, with 14 bases left in between. In germline, CDR1 is SGHVS, CDR2 FNYEAQ. CDR3 protein: CASSFASAVPGNTIYF. The CDR3 nucleotides are TGTGCCAGCAGCTTTGCGTCCGCAGTTCCTGGAAACACCATATATTTT.

The V gene is TRBV5-1, the J gene TRBJ2-1, with TRBD1 identical over 7 bases. CDR3 length: 12 amino acids. With V trimmed by 2 bases and J by 7 bases, 0 bases remained unmatched. Germline V lookup: CDR1 SGHRS, CDR2 YFSETQ. The CDR3 DNA sequence: TGCGCCAGCAGCTTACAGGGGAATGAGCAGTTCTTC. Amino acid sequence: CASSLQGNEQFF.

This clone was recorded a few times. V is TRBV18 and J is TRBJ1-2; possibly TRBD1 for D (5 bases). Trimming shortened V by 3 bases and J by 4 bases, and 15 bases separated the two germline ends. The CDR3 is made up of 15 amino acids. From germline, CDR1 is KGHSH and CDR2 LQKENI. Here the CDR3 reads CASSPPGYTGYGYTF. CDR3 sequence (DNA): TGTGCCAGCTCACCCCCGGGCTACACAGGCTATGGCTACACCTTC.

The rearrangement uses TRBV5-1 and TRBJ2-7; D possibly corresponds to TRBD2 (5 bases). Germline CDR1 is SGHRS and CDR2 is YFSETQ. V lost 2 bases, J lost 4 bases, and 10 bases lay in between. The CDR3 contains 13 residues. In nucleotides, the CDR3 is TGCGCCAGCAGCTTCTCCCCGGGGTACGAGCAGTACTTC. Its translation: CASSFSPGYEQYF.

The chain couples TRBV19 to TRBJ2-2; maybe TRBD2 (7 bases). Trimming removed 6 bases from V and 3 bases from J, with 14 bases in between. Germline loops: CDR1 LNHDA, CDR2 SQIVND (reference sequence). The CDR3 has 15 residues. This chain's CDR3 is CASSPGGADTGELFF. The CDR3, as DNA: TGTGCCAGTAGCCCTGGGGGGGCCGACACCGGGGAGCTGTTTTTT.

This chain connects TRBV13 to TRBJ2-3; tentatively, D is TRBD1 or TRBD2 (5 bases each). Germline V gene lookup returns CDR1 PRHDT and CDR2 FYEKMQ (reference sequence). CDR3 length equals 15 residues. The V end was cut by 5 bases, the J end by 5 bases, with 17 bases between. The CDR3 region has the DNA TGTGCCAGCAGCACCGGGACGGAGGAGAGAGATACGCAGTATTTT. It translates to CASSTGTEERDTQYF.

In its sample, this clone was seen a few times. V gene TRBV13 combines with J gene TRBJ2-1; D unclear. Germline lookup yields CDR1 PRHDT and CDR2 FYEKMQ (reference sequence). The CDR3 is 14 residues long. V dropped 4 bases and J dropped 7 bases, with 14 bases sitting between them. The CDR3 spells CASSSGFAGNEQFF. The CDR3 nucleotides are TGTGCCAGCAGCTCCGGCTTTGCCGGGAATGAGCAGTTCTTC.

The genes are TRBV5-1 and TRBJ2-3; D remains unclear. Trimming pared 5 bases from V and 2 bases from J, leaving 9 bases between. The CDR3 runs to 13 residues. CDR1 is SGHRS, CDR2 YFSETQ, per germline. The chain's CDR3 is CASRTFSTDTQYF. DNA of the CDR3: TGCGCCAGCAGGACTTTTTCCACAGATACGCAGTATTTT.

This chain links TRBV14 with TRBJ1-1; D call uncertain. V lost 8 bases to trimming and J lost 1 base, with 8 bases between them. The CDR3 runs 12 residues. Germline CDR1 SGHDN, CDR2 FVKESK. The chain's CDR3 is CASGDRNTEAFF. CDR3 nucleotides: TGTGCCAGCGGAGACCGGAACACTGAAGCTTTCTTT.

The chain combines TRBV9 with TRBJ1-4; the match to TRBD1 covers 7 bases. The length of the CDR3 is 14 residues. With V trimmed by 3 bases and J by 5 bases, 4 bases remained unmatched. Germline V gene sequence: CDR1 SGDLS, CDR2 YYNGEE. The CDR3 spells CASSAGTANEKLFF. The DNA for the CDR3 is TGTGCCAGCAGCGCCGGGACAGCCAATGAAAAACTGTTTTTT.

This clone was counted once. V and J are TRBV4-3 and TRBJ2-5, with D perhaps matching TRBD2 (6 bases). Trimming left V 5 bases short and J 2 bases short, with 9 bases between. The CDR3 is 13 amino acids. The germline CDR1 and CDR2 sequences are LGHNA and YSLEER. The chain's CDR3 is CASSVGLQETQYF. The CDR3 coding sequence is TGCGCCAGCAGCGTAGGACTACAAGAGACCCAGTACTTC.

V usage is TRBV2 and J usage is TRBJ2-5; a weak D match, TRBD1 (5 bases). Trimming took 7 bases from V and 5 from J, leaving 14 bases between them. The CDR3 totals 13 residues. The germline V gene encodes CDR1 SNHLY and CDR2 FYNNEI. In DNA, the CDR3 is TGTGCCAGCACCTCCAGGGTGGGTGAGACCCAGTACTTC. Protein sequence: CASTSRVGETQYF. Supplemented by reference TRBV2 and TRBJ2-5, the full variable domain reads EPEVTQTPSHQVTQMGQEVILRCVPISNHLYFYWYRQILGQKVEFLVSFYNNEISEKSEIFDDQFSVERPDGSNFTLKIRSTKLEDSAMYFCASTSRVGETQYFGPGTRLLVL.

The V gene is TRBV6-5, the J gene TRBJ2-2, with D hard to call. CDR3 length equals 14 residues. Trimming stripped 6 bases from V and 6 bases from J, with 14 bases between. Looked up from germline, CDR1 is MNHEY and CDR2 is SVGAGI. In nucleotides, the CDR3 is TGTGCCAGCAGCCTCCGGCTTGGAGCCGGGGAGCTGTTTTTT. Its protein product is CASSLRLGAGELFF.

J is TRBJ2-2 and V is TRBV28; 8 nucleotides match TRBD1. CDR1 and CDR2 (germline): MDHEN, SYDVKM. CDR3 length: 15 amino acids. V lost 4 bases to trimming and J lost 3 bases; unmatched junction nucleotides: 4. In DNA form, the CDR3 reads TGTGCCAGCAGTTCCCCGGGACAGGACACCGGGGAGCTGTTTTTT. Its protein is CASSSPGQDTGELFF.